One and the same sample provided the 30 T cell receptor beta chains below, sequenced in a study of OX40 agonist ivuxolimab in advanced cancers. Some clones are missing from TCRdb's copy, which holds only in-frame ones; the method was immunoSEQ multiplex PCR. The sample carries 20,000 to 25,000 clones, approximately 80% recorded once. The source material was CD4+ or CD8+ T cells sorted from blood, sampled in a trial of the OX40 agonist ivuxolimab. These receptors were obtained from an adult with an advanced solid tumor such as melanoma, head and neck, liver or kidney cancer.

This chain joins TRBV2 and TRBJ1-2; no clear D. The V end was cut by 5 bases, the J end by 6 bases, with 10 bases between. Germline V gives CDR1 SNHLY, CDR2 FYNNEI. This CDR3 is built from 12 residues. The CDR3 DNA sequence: TGTGCCAGCAGTAGGACTGCTGATGGCTACACCTTC. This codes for CASSRTADGYTF. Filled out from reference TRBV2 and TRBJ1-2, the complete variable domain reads EPEVTQTPSHQVTQMGQEVILRCVPISNHLYFYWYRQILGQKVEFLVSFYNNEISEKSEIFDDQFSVERPDGSNFTLKIRSTKLEDSAMYFCASSRTADGYTFGSGTRLTVV.

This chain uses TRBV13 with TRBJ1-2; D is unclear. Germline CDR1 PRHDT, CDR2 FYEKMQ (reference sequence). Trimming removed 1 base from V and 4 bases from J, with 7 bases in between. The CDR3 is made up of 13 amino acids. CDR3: CASSLAGSYGYTF. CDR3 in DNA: TGTGCCAGCAGCTTAGCCGGAAGCTATGGCTACACCTTC.

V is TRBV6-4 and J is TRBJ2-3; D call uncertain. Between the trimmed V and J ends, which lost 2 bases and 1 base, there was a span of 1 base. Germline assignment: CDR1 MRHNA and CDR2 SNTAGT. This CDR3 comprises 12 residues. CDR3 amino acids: CASSDGTDTQYF. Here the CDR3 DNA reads TGTGCCAGCAGTGACGGCACAGATACGCAGTATTTT.

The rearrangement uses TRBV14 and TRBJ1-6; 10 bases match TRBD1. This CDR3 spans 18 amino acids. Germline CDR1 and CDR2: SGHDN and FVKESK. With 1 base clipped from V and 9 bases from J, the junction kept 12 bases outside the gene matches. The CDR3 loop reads CASSQVYMGQGTSSPLHF. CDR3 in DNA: TGTGCCAGCAGCCAAGTCTATATGGGACAGGGGACTAGTTCACCCCTCCACTTT.

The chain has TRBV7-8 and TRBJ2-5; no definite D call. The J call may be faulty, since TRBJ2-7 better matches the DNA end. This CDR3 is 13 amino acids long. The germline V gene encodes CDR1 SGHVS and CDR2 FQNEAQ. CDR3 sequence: CASSLSGPYEQYF. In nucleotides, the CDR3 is TGTGCCAGCAGCTTATCCGGACCCTACGAGCAGTACTTC.

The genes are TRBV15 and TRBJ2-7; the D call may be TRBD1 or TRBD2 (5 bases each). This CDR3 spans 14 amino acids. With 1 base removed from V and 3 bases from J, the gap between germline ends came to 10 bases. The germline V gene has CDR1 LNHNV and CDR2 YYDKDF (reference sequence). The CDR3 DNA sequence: TGTGCCACCAGCAGAGGCCGGGACGACTACGAGCAGTACTTC. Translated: CATSRGRDDYEQYF. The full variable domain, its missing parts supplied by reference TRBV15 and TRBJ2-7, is DAMVIQNPRYQVTQFGKPVTLSCSQTLNHNVMYWYQQKSSQAPKLLFHYYDKDFNNEADTPDNFQSRRPNTSFCFLDIRSPGLGDTAMYLCATSRGRDDYEQYFGPGTRLTVT.

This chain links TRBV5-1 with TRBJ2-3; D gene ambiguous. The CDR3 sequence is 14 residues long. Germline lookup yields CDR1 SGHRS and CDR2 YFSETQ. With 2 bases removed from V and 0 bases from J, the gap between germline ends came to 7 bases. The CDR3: CASSFTASTDTQYF. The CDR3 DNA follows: TGCGCCAGCAGCTTTACGGCTAGCACAGATACGCAGTATTTT.

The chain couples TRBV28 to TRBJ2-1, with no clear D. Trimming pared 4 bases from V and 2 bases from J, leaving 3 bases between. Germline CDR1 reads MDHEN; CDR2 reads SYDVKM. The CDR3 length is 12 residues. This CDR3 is CASSYPYNEQFF. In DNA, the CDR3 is TGTGCCAGCAGTTACCCCTACAATGAGCAGTTCTTC.

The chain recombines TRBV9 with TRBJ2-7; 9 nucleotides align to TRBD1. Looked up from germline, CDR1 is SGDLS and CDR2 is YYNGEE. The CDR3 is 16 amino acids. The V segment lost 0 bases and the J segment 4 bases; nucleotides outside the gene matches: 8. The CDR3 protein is CASSVGGTGLSYEQYF. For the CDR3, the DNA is TGTGCCAGCAGCGTAGGTGGGACAGGGCTCAGTTACGAGCAGTACTTC.

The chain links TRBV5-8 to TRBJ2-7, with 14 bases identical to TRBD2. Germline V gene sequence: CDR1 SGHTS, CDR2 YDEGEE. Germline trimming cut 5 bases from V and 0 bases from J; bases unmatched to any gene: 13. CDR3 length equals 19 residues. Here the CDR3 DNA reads TGTGCCAGCAGTCGGAGGCCGGGACTAGCGGGAGTTAGCTCCTACGAGCAGTACTTC. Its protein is CASSRRPGLAGVSSYEQYF.

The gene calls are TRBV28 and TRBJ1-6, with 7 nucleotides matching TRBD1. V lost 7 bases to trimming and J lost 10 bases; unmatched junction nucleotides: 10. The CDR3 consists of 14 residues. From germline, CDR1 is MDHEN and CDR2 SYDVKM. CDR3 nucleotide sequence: TGTGCCAGCACCTTAGACAGGGCCTACTCACCCCTCCACTTT. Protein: CASTLDRAYSPLHF.

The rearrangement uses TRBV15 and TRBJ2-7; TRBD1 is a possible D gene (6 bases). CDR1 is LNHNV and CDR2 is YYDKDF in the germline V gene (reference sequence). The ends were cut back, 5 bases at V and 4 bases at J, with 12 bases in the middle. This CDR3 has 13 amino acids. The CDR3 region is CATSLQGEYEQYF. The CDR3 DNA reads TGTGCCACCAGCCTACAGGGTGAGTACGAGCAGTACTTC.

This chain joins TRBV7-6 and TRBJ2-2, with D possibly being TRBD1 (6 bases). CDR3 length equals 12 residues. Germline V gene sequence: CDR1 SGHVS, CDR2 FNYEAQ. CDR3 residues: CATSTGTGELFF. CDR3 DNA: TGTGCAACGTCGACAGGCACCGGGGAGCTGTTTTTT.

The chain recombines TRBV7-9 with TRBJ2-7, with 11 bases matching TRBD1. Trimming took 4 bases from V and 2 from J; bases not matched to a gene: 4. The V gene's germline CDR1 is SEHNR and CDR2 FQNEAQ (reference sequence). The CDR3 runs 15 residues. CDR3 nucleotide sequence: TGTGCCAGCAGCTCACCGGGACAGGGGGCCTACGAGCAGTACTTC. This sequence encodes CASSSPGQGAYEQYF.

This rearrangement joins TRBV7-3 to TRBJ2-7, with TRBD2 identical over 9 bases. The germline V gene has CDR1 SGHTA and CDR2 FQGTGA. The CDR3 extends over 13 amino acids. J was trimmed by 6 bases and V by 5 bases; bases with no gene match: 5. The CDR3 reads CASSPGGGVEQYF. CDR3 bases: TGTGCCAGCAGCCCCGGCGGGGGGGTCGAGCAGTACTTC. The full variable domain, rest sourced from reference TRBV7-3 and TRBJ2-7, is GAGVSQTPSNKVTEKGKYVELRCDPISGHTALYWYRQSLGQGPEFLIYFQGTGAADDSGLPNDRFFAVRPEGSVSTLKIQRTERGDSAVYLCASSPGGGVEQYFGPGTRLTVT.

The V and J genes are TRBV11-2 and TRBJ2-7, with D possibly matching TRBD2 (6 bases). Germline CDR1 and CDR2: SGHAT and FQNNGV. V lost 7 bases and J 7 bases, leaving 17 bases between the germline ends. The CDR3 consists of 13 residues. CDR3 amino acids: CASIPMGGGEQYF. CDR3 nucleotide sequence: TGTGCCAGCATCCCCATGGGGGGAGGTGAGCAGTACTTC. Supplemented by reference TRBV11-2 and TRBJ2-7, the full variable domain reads EAGVAQSPRYKIIEKRQSVAFWCNPISGHATLYWYQQILGQGPKLLIQFQNNGVVDDSQLPKDRFSAERLKGVDSTLKIQPAKLEDSAVYLCASIPMGGGEQYFGPGTRLTVT.

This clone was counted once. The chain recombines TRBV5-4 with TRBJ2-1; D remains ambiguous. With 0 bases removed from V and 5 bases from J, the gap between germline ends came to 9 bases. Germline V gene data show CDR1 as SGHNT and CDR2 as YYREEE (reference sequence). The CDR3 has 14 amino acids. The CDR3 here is CASSLALGNNEQFF. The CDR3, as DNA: TGTGCCAGCAGCTTGGCCCTGGGAAACAATGAGCAGTTCTTC.

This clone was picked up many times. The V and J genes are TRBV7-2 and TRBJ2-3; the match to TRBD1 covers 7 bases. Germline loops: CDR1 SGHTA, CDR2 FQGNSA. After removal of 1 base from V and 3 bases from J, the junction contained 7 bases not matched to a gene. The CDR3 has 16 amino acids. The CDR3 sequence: CASSLGAGGKTDTQYF. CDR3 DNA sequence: TGTGCCAGCAGCTTAGGGGCAGGGGGAAAAACAGATACGCAGTATTTT.

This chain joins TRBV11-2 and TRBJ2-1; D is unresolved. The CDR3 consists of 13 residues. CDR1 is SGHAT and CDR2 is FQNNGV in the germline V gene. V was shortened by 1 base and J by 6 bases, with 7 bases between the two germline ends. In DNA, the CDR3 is TGTGCCAGCAGCTTAGCCCCGGGCAATGAGCAGTTCTTC. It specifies CASSLAPGNEQFF. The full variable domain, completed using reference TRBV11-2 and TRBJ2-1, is EAGVAQSPRYKIIEKRQSVAFWCNPISGHATLYWYQQILGQGPKLLIQFQNNGVVDDSQLPKDRFSAERLKGVDSTLKIQPAKLEDSAVYLCASSLAPGNEQFFGPGTRLTVL.

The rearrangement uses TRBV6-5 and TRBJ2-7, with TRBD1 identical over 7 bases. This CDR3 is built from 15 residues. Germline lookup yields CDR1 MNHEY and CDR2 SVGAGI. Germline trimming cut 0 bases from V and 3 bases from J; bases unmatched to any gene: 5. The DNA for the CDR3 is TGTGCCAGCAGTTACTCGCCGGGACAGTTCTACGAGCAGTACTTC. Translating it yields CASSYSPGQFYEQYF.

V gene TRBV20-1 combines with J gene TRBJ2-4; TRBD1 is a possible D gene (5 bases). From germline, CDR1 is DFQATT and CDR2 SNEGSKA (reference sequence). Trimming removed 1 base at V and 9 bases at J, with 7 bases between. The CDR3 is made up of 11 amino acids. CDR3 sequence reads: CSARGTTIQYF. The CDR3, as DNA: TGCAGTGCTAGAGGGACAACCATTCAGTACTTC.

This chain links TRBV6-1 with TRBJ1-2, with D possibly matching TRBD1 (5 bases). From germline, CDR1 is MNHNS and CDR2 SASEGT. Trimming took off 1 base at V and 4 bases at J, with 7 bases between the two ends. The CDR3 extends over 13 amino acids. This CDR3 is CASSEGGPYGYTF. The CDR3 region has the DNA TGTGCCAGCAGTGAAGGGGGACCCTATGGCTACACCTTC.

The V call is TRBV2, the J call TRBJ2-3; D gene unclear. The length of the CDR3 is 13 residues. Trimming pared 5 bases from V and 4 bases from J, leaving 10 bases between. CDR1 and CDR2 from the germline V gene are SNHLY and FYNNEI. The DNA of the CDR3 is TGTGCCAGCAGTCTTACAGCAGCAGATACGCAGTATTTT. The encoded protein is CASSLTAADTQYF.

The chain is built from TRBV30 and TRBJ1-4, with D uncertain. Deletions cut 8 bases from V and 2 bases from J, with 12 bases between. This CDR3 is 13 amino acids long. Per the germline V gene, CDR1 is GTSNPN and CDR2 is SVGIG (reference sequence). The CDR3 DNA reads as TGTGCCATGGACCCAATCACTAATGAAAAACTGTTTTTT. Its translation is CAMDPITNEKLFF.

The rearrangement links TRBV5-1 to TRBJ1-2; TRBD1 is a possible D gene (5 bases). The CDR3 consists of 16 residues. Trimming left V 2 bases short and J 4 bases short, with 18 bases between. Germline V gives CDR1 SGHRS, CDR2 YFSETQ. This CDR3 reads CASSLSYLRRGYGYTF. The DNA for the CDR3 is TGCGCCAGCAGCTTAAGCTACCTCAGGAGGGGCTATGGCTACACCTTC.

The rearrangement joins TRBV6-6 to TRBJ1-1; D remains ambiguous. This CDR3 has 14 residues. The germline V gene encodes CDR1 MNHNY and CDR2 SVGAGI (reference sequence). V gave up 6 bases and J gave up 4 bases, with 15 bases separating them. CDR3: CASSLSRLSTEAFF. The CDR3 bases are TGTGCCAGCAGCCTCTCCCGGCTATCCACTGAAGCTTTCTTT.

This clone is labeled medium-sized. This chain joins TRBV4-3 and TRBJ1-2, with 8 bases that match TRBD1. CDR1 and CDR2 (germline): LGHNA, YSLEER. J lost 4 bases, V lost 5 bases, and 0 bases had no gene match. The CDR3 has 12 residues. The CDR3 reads CASSGTGYGYTF. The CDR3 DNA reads TGCGCCAGCAGCGGGACAGGCTATGGCTACACCTTC.

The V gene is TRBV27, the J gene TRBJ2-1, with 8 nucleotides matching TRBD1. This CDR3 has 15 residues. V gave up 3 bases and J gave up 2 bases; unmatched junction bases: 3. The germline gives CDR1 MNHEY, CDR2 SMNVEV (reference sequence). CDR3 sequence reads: CASSFTGGTYNEQFF. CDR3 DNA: TGTGCCAGCAGTTTCACAGGGGGTACCTACAATGAGCAGTTCTTC.

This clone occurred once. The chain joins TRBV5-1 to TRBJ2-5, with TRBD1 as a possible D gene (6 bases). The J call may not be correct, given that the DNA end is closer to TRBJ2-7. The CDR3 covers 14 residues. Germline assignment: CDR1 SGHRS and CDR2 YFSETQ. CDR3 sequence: CASSLDRGGYEQYF. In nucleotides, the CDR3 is TGCGCCAGCAGCTTGGATAGAGGGGGCTACGAGCAGTACTTC.

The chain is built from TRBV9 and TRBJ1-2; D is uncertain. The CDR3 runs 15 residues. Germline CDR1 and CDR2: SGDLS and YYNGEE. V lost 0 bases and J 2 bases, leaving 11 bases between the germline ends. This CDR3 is CASSVASSANYGYTF. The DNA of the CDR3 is TGTGCCAGCAGCGTAGCGTCATCAGCGAACTATGGCTACACCTTC.